The 24 T cell receptor beta chains listed next were all sequenced from one sample in a study of circulating and synovial CD4+ cells in juvenile arthritis. The table came from immunoSEQ multiplex PCR; TCRdb's copy has only in-frame clones and leaves some out. This table holds about 33,000 clones, 90% to 95% found once. The sequenced material came from CD4+ T cells from blood. Receptors originate from a human donor with juvenile idiopathic arthritis.

The chain has TRBV7-9 and TRBJ2-2, with D tentatively TRBD2 (6 bases). The CDR3 is 16 amino acids. Trimming stripped 1 base from V and 4 bases from J, with 13 bases between. Per germline, CDR1 SEHNR and CDR2 FQNEAQ (reference sequence). Written as DNA, the CDR3 is TGTGCCAGCAGCTTAGGGGGGACTCCAGGCACCGGGGAGCTGTTTTTT. This translates into CASSLGGTPGTGELFF.

The rearrangement uses TRBV11-3 and TRBJ1-1; D might be TRBD1 (5 bases). From germline, CDR1 is SGHNT and CDR2 YENEEA. Trimming took 0 bases from V and 5 from J, leaving 7 bases between them. The CDR3 is 13 residues long. The DNA of the CDR3 is TGTGCCAGCAGCTTAGAGGGGGGGACTGAAGCTTTCTTT. The encoded protein is CASSLEGGTEAFF. Full variable domain (missing parts from reference TRBV11-3 and TRBJ1-1): EAGVVQSPRYKIIEKKQPVAFWCNPISGHNTLYWYLQNLGQGPELLIRYENEEAVDDSQLPKDRFSAERLKGVDSTLKIQPAELGDSAVYLCASSLEGGTEAFFGQGTRLTVV.

V and J are TRBV7-9 and TRBJ1-5; TRBD1 matches 8 bases. This CDR3 is 18 amino acids long. J gave up 2 bases and V 4 bases, and 13 bases lay outside the gene matches. Germline V CDR1 and CDR2: SEHNR, FQNEAQ (reference sequence). CDR3 sequence: CASSSAGDRYRGNQPQHF. CDR3 nucleotide sequence: TGTGCCAGCAGCTCAGCGGGGGACAGGTACAGAGGCAATCAGCCCCAGCATTTT.

The CDR3 bases are TGTGCCAGCAGTCCAGGGTTCGGACCGAACACTGAAGCTTTCTTT. Translation gives CASSPGFGPNTEAFF. V is TRBV28 and J is TRBJ1-1; D possibly corresponds to TRBD1 (5 bases). V lost 5 bases, J lost 1 base, and 14 bases lay in between. Germline CDR1 and CDR2: MDHEN and SYDVKM. The CDR3 sequence is 15 residues long.

The rearrangement links TRBV9 to TRBJ1-1; D is uncertain. The germline V gene has CDR1 SGDLS and CDR2 YYNGEE. Trimming took off 3 bases at V and 1 base at J, with 13 bases between the two ends. The CDR3 sequence is 15 residues long. Here the CDR3 DNA reads TGTGCCAGCAGCGGAGGAGGGTTTGCGAACACTGAAGCTTTCTTT. It yields the protein CASSGGGFANTEAFF. Drawing the rest from reference TRBV9 and TRBJ1-1, the complete variable domain is DSGVTQTPKHLITATGQRVTLRCSPRSGDLSVYWYQQSLDQGLQFLIQYYNGEERAKGNILERFSAQQFPDLHSELNLSSLELGDSALYFCASSGGGFANTEAFFGQGTRLTVV.

This clone was detected once. The chain recombines TRBV4-1 with TRBJ2-7, with 9 bases that match TRBD2. Per germline, CDR1 MGHRA and CDR2 YSYEKL. Trimming removed 3 bases from V and 0 bases from J; junction bases left unmatched: 15. The CDR3 length is 19 residues. In DNA, the CDR3 is TGCGCCAGCAGCCACCTCGATTGGCTAGCGGGGAACCTCTCCTACGAGCAGTACTTC. This sequence encodes CASSHLDWLAGNLSYEQYF.

This chain joins TRBV7-3 and TRBJ2-3; no clear D. Trimming shortened V by 2 bases and J by 6 bases, and 12 bases separated the two germline ends. The V gene's germline CDR1 is SGHTA and CDR2 FQGTGA. This CDR3 has 14 residues. Here the CDR3 reads CASSLDPARDTQYF. The CDR3 nucleotides read TGTGCCAGCAGCTTAGATCCCGCTCGGGATACGCAGTATTTT.

This chain connects TRBV19 to TRBJ1-1, with a tentative D call TRBD1 (6 bases). The germline V gene has CDR1 LNHDA and CDR2 SQIVND (reference sequence). V was shortened by 3 bases and J by 2 bases, with 19 bases between the two germline ends. The CDR3 consists of 17 residues. The CDR3 spells CASSIGGGRFLNTEAFF. The CDR3 region has the DNA TGTGCCAGTAGTATCGGCGGGGGCCGTTTCCTAAACACTGAAGCTTTCTTT.

The chain couples TRBV19 to TRBJ1-4, with 7 bases that match TRBD1. J lost 5 bases, V lost 5 bases, and 5 bases had no gene match. This CDR3 has 14 amino acids. CDR1 is LNHDA, CDR2 SQIVND, per germline (reference sequence). CDR3 amino acids: CASSPTGTNEKLFF. The CDR3 region has the DNA TGTGCCAGTAGTCCGACAGGGACAAATGAAAAACTGTTTTTT.

V and J are TRBV23-1 and TRBJ1-2, with unresolved D. TRBV23-1 is identified as an open reading frame with a role that is uncertain. Trimming shortened V by 6 bases and J by 9 bases, and 14 bases separated the two germline ends. The CDR3 has 12 residues. This CDR3 is CASRQSQRRYTF. The CDR3 DNA sequence: TGCGCCAGCAGGCAGTCCCAGCGGCGCTACACCTTC.

CDR3 loop: CASRVKDRGLELFF. The CDR3 nucleotides are TGTGCCAGCAGGGTGAAAGACCGGGGGTTGGAGCTGTTTTTT. The chain couples TRBV2 to TRBJ2-2; tentative D call: TRBD2 (6 bases). The CDR3 consists of 14 residues. Germline loops: CDR1 SNHLY, CDR2 FYNNEI. Deletions cut 6 bases from V and 10 bases from J, with 18 bases between.

This clone appeared once. The chain is built from TRBV2 and TRBJ2-7; TRBD2 aligns across 7 bases. Germline CDR1 SNHLY, CDR2 FYNNEI. The CDR3 is made up of 12 amino acids. V was pared by 8 bases and J by 4 bases, with 5 bases of the junction left unmatched. The CDR3 region has the DNA TGTGCCAGCTCCACGGGGGGTTACGAGCAGTACTTC. This gives the protein CASSTGGYEQYF.

The genes are TRBV7-2 and TRBJ2-3; D possibly corresponds to TRBD2 (6 bases). The germline V gene has CDR1 SGHTA and CDR2 FQGNSA. Trimming shortened V by 8 bases and J by 2 bases, and 14 bases separated the two germline ends. CDR3 length: 14 residues. CDR3 in DNA: TGTGCCAGCCGACTCCGGGGGTTCACAGATACGCAGTATTTT. It yields the protein CASRLRGFTDTQYF.

V usage is TRBV5-4 and J usage is TRBJ1-5; perhaps TRBD1 as D (5 bases). The germline V and J ends were trimmed by 4 bases and 4 bases, with 9 bases remaining between them. Per the germline V gene, CDR1 is SGHNT and CDR2 is YYREEE (reference sequence). The CDR3 contains 13 residues. The CDR3 is CASSPGGNQPQHF. For the CDR3, the DNA is TGTGCCAGCAGCCCGGGGGGGAATCAGCCCCAGCATTTT.

The chain recombines TRBV7-9 with TRBJ2-5; D not certain. The length of the CDR3 is 15 residues. Per germline, CDR1 SEHNR and CDR2 FQNEAQ (reference sequence). Trimming removed 1 base at V and 2 bases at J, with 11 bases between. The CDR3 coding sequence is TGTGCCAGCAGCTTAGGTCAGCGCGAACAAGAGACCCAGTACTTC. This codes for CASSLGQREQETQYF.

V and J are TRBV12-5 and TRBJ2-7; 10 nucleotides align to TRBD1. After removal of 2 bases from V and 1 base from J, the junction contained 8 bases not matched to a gene. Per germline, CDR1 LGHNT and CDR2 FRNRAP. The CDR3 totals 17 residues. The CDR3 region is CASGLTTGTGVSYEQYF. The CDR3 DNA reads as TGTGCTAGTGGTTTGACGACCGGGACAGGGGTTTCCTACGAGCAGTACTTC.

V usage is TRBV5-1 and J usage is TRBJ1-1; D is ambiguous. The CDR3 spans 14 residues. Trimming left V 1 base short and J 0 bases short, with 7 bases between. The germline V gene encodes CDR1 SGHRS and CDR2 YFSETQ. In nucleotides, the CDR3 is TGCGCCAGCAGCTTGATGGAGATGAACACTGAAGCTTTCTTT. It encodes CASSLMEMNTEAFF. The entire variable domain, with the rest obtained from reference TRBV5-1 and TRBJ1-1, is as follows: KAGVTQTPRYLIKTRGQQVTLSCSPISGHRSVSWYQQTPGQGLQFLFEYFSETQRNKGNFPGRFSGRQFSNSRSEMNVSTLELGDSALYLCASSLMEMNTEAFFGQGTRLTVV.

This clone was counted once. The V and J genes are TRBV5-1 and TRBJ1-4, with a possible D match to TRBD1 (5 bases). V was shortened by 0 bases and J by 0 bases, with 21 bases between the two germline ends. CDR3 length: 20 amino acids. CDR1 is SGHRS and CDR2 is YFSETQ in the germline V gene. The CDR3 protein is CASSLGTTAIASATNEKLFF. As DNA, the CDR3 is TGCGCCAGCAGCTTGGGAACGACAGCTATTGCGAGTGCAACTAATGAAAAACTGTTTTTT.

The genes are TRBV2 and TRBJ1-5; a possible D gene is TRBD1 (5 bases). The CDR3 contains 16 residues. In germline, CDR1 is SNHLY, CDR2 FYNNEI. V was clipped by 3 bases and J by 3 bases, with 15 bases between them. The CDR3 sequence: CASSDREPSNNQPQHF. CDR3 nucleotides: TGTGCCAGCAGTGACAGGGAACCCTCCAACAATCAGCCCCAGCATTTT.

This rearrangement joins TRBV7-9 to TRBJ1-4; weak D call: TRBD1 (6 bases). The CDR3 is made up of 15 amino acids. Germline V gene lookup returns CDR1 SEHNR and CDR2 FQNEAQ (reference sequence). V lost 5 bases, J lost 3 bases, and 13 bases lay in between. The CDR3 DNA follows: TGTGCCAGCAGCCCACCACAGGGTCCTAATGAAAAACTGTTTTTT. Protein sequence: CASSPPQGPNEKLFF. Combining the CDR3 with reference TRBV7-9 and TRBJ1-4 gives the whole variable domain DTGVSQNPRHKITKRGQNVTFRCDPISEHNRLYWYRQTLGQGPEFLTYFQNEAQLEKSRLLSDRFSAERPKGSFSTLEIQRTEQGDSAMYLCASSPPQGPNEKLFFGSGTQLSVL.

J is TRBJ2-5 and V is TRBV5-4; weak D call: TRBD2 (6 bases). Germline V lookup: CDR1 SGHNT, CDR2 YYREEE (reference sequence). CDR3 length: 15 residues. Trimming took 4 bases from V and 3 from J, leaving 16 bases between them. The DNA of the CDR3 is TGTGCCAGCAGCCCGGAGGGACGGGGGAAAGAGACCCAGTACTTC. Protein: CASSPEGRGKETQYF.

This chain uses TRBV6-1 with TRBJ1-5; TRBD1 might be the D (5 bases). In germline, CDR1 is MNHNS, CDR2 SASEGT. V gave up 2 bases and J gave up 9 bases, with 17 bases separating them. The CDR3 is 15 residues long. As DNA, the CDR3 is TGTGCCAGCAGTGAACCTCGAGGCAGACAGACGCCCCAGCATTTT. It yields the protein CASSEPRGRQTPQHF.

The chain has TRBV7-9 and TRBJ1-2; TRBD1 aligns across 7 bases. Per the germline V gene, CDR1 is SEHNR and CDR2 is FQNEAQ (reference sequence). Trimming at V came to 4 bases and at J to 12 bases, leaving 5 bases not matched to a gene. This CDR3 is 11 amino acids long. The chain's CDR3 is CASSWDSTHTF. The CDR3, as DNA: TGTGCCAGCAGCTGGGACAGCACGCACACCTTC.

The chain has TRBV4-2 and TRBJ1-4; D unclear. This CDR3 contains 14 residues. Germline V gives CDR1 LGHNA, CDR2 YNFKEQ. The V end lost 1 base, the J end lost 4 bases, and 7 bases lay between the germline ends. The DNA of the CDR3 is TGTGCCAGCAGCCAAGGGCGGCTTAATGAAAAACTGTTTTTT. Protein: CASSQGRLNEKLFF.